This is a list of T cell receptor beta chains from one sample in a study of blood T cell repertoires in COVID-19. Method: immunoSEQ multiplex PCR; TCRdb's copy keeps in-frame clones and lacks some. The table has 95,000 to 100,000 clones, about four fifths seen once. The sequencing sample was made of peripheral blood. The receptors shown here come from a woman aged 55-70 years with acute or convalescent COVID-19. CDR3s include the opening cysteine and the closing phenylalanine or tryptophan. A D gene is named only where the DNA matches it firmly. Size is omitted from some rows. Given values are once, few, many or a class for expanded clones.

J | size | V | D | CDR3 | DNA
TRBJ2-1 | NA | TRBV11-3 | TRBD2 | CASSLGLAGGRNEQFF | TGTGCCAGCAGCTTAGGACTAGCGGGGGGGCGTAATGAGCAGTTCTTC
TRBJ1-2 | NA | TRBV20-1 | TRBD1 | CSALTGVGYTF | TGCAGTGCGCTGACAGGGGTCGGCTACACCTTC
TRBJ2-1 | NA | TRBV28 | TRBD1 | CASSLLDRVGNEQFF | TGTGCCAGCAGTTTACTGGACAGGGTTGGAAATGAGCAGTTCTTC
TRBJ1-2 | NA | TRBV10-3 | TRBD1 | CAISTSGTVLGYTF | TGTGCCATCAGCACTTCCGGGACAGTCCTTGGCTACACCTTC
TRBJ2-7 | few | TRBV27 | NA | CASRTGVTPYEQYF | TGTGCCAGTCGCACGGGTGTCACCCCCTACGAGCAGTACTTC
TRBJ2-7 | NA | TRBV5-1 | TRBD2 | CASSLGGGGNYEQYF | TGCGCCAGCAGCTTGGGCGGGGGGGGAAACTACGAGCAGTACTTC
TRBJ1-2 | NA | TRBV19 | TRBD1 | CASSLGQPVPSYTF | TGTGCCAGTAGTTTGGGACAGCCTGTTCCCAGCTACACCTTC
TRBJ2-1 | NA | TRBV19 | NA | CASSMGGGPRGNEQFF | TGTGCCAGTAGTATGGGAGGGGGGCCGAGGGGCAATGAGCAGTTCTTC
TRBJ2-1 | NA | TRBV4-1 | NA | CASSQVGLADHNEQFF | TGCGCCAGCAGCCAAGTGGGTCTAGCAGATCACAATGAGCAGTTCTTC
TRBJ1-2 | many | TRBV9 | NA | CASSVAAYGYTF | TGTGCCAGCAGCGTTGCGGCCTATGGCTACACCTTC
TRBJ1-6 | NA | TRBV6-1 | TRBD1 | CASRTGQDNSPLHF | TGTGCCAGCAGGACGGGACAGGATAATTCACCCCTCCACTTT
TRBJ1-4 | NA | TRBV5-4 | NA | CASSLQLTNEKLFF | TGTGCCAGCAGCTTACAGCTAACTAATGAAAAACTGTTTTTT
TRBJ1-1 | NA | TRBV7-6 | NA | CASSYDGTANTEAFF | TGTGCCAGCAGCTACGATGGGACTGCTAACACTGAAGCTTTCTTT
TRBJ1-6 | NA | TRBV25-1 | TRBD1 | CASSDDRGRNSPLHF | TGTGCCAGCAGTGACGACAGGGGTCGGAATTCACCCCTCCACTTT
TRBJ2-1 | NA | TRBV6-5 | NA | CASNFGSPSYNEQFF | TGTGCCAGCAATTTTGGGAGCCCTTCCTACAATGAGCAGTTCTTC
TRBJ2-1 | NA | TRBV7-3 | TRBD1 | CASSPGTGPYNEQFF | TGTGCCAGCAGCCCCGGGACAGGCCCCTACAATGAGCAGTTCTTC
TRBJ2-7 | NA | TRBV5-1 | TRBD2 | CASSSRSGGASYEQYF | TGCGCCAGCAGCTCCCGTAGCGGGGGGGCTTCCTACGAGCAGTACTTC
TRBJ2-7 | NA | TRBV5-6 | NA | CASSSYGGFYEQYF | TGTGCCAGCAGCTCTTACGGCGGTTTCTACGAGCAGTACTTC
TRBJ1-6 | NA | TRBV5-1 | NA | CASSQGQNNSPLHF | TGCGCCAGCAGCCAAGGACAGAATAATTCACCCCTCCACTTT
TRBJ1-5 | once | TRBV4-1 | TRBD1 | CASSRYDRGGDQPQHF | TGCGCCAGCAGCCGTTACGACAGGGGAGGAGATCAGCCCCAGCATTTT
TRBJ2-7 | NA | TRBV6-5 | TRBD1 | CASRGDSYEQYF | TGTGCCAGCAGAGGGGACAGCTACGAGCAGTACTTC
TRBJ1-1 | NA | TRBV6-5 | NA | CASSYAERGRTEAFF | TGTGCCAGCAGTTACGCGGAAAGGGGCCGTACTGAAGCTTTCTTT
TRBJ2-2 | NA | TRBV27 | NA | CASSLESPGELFF | TGTGCCAGCAGTTTAGAGTCCCCGGGGGAGCTGTTTTTT
TRBJ1-2 | NA | TRBV7-9 | NA | CASSSSLTGYGYTF | TGTGCCAGCAGCTCCTCTTTGACAGGATATGGCTACACCTTC
TRBJ2-2 | NA | TRBV18 | TRBD2 | CASSGLAPTGELFF | TGTGCCAGCTCGGGACTAGCCCCCACCGGGGAGCTGTTTTTT
TRBJ1-5 | NA | TRBV9 | NA | CASSVEGGHNQPQHF | TGTGCCAGCAGCGTAGAGGGCGGGCATAATCAGCCCCAGCATTTT
TRBJ1-1 | NA | TRBV6-5 | NA | CASYRFPAAPTEAFF | TGTGCCAGCTACCGATTCCCTGCGGCCCCCACTGAAGCTTTCTTT
TRBJ2-3 | NA | TRBV28 | NA | CASGRSGIGTDTQYF | TGTGCCAGCGGAAGGTCAGGGATAGGCACAGATACGCAGTATTTT
TRBJ1-1 | NA | TRBV5-1 | TRBD1 | CASSGGTGGPKKAFF | TGCGCCAGCAGCGGGGGGACAGGGGGCCCCAAAAAGGCTTTCTTT
TRBJ1-6 | NA | TRBV15 | TRBD1 | CATSRAAPDRDNSPLHF | TGTGCCACCAGCAGAGCCGCCCCCGACAGGGATAATTCACCCCTCCACTTT
TRBJ2-1 | NA | TRBV7-2 | TRBD2 | CASSTTSGGYNEQFF | TGTGCCAGCAGCACCACTAGCGGGGGTTACAATGAGCAGTTCTTC
TRBJ1-3 | NA | TRBV19 | NA | CATAEFSSGNTIYF | TGTGCCACCGCGGAGTTTTCCTCTGGAAACACCATATATTTT
TRBJ2-5 | NA | TRBV28 | NA | CASSPGGGGPETQYF | TGTGCCAGCAGCCCGGGAGGAGGGGGGCCAGAGACCCAGTACTTC
TRBJ1-4 | NA | TRBV5-4 | NA | CASSWKGEANEKLFF | TGTGCCAGCAGCTGGAAAGGGGAGGCTAATGAAAAACTGTTTTTT
TRBJ1-1 | once | TRBV11-2 | NA | CASSLTGFSGTEAFF | TGTGCCAGCAGCCTTACAGGGTTTTCGGGCACTGAAGCTTTCTTT
TRBJ2-5 | NA | TRBV5-8 | NA | CASSLAETDRETQYF | TGTGCCAGCAGCTTGGCGGAGACAGATCGAGAGACCCAGTACTTC
TRBJ2-5 | NA | TRBV7-8 | NA | CASSPQEIQETQYF | TGTGCCAGCAGCCCACAGGAAATCCAAGAGACCCAGTACTTC
TRBJ2-2 | once | TRBV28 | TRBD2 | CASSLGSGGATGELFF | TGTGCCAGCAGTTTAGGCAGCGGGGGGGCGACCGGGGAGCTGTTTTTT
TRBJ1-4 | NA | TRBV6-5 | NA | CASSNRQNNEKLFF | TGTGCCAGCAGTAATCGACAGAATAATGAAAAACTGTTTTTT
TRBJ2-5 | NA | TRBV7-3 | NA | CASSLVASEGQETQYF | TGTGCCAGCAGCTTAGTAGCCAGTGAAGGTCAAGAGACCCAGTACTTC
TRBJ2-7 | NA | TRBV6-6 | TRBD1 | CASSYSSGQMNEQYF | TGTGCCAGCAGTTACTCCTCGGGACAGATGAACGAGCAGTACTTC
TRBJ1-4 | NA | TRBV7-9 | NA | CASSPGGTNEKLFF | TGTGCCAGCAGCCCCGGGGGGACTAATGAAAAACTGTTTTTT
TRBJ2-7 | NA | TRBV5-1 | NA | CASRTGTLYEQYF | TGCGCCAGCCGCACCGGGACACTCTACGAGCAGTACTTC
TRBJ2-2 | NA | TRBV7-3 | TRBD2 | CASSLGPLAGTGELFF | TGTGCCAGCAGCTTAGGCCCTCTAGCGGGCACCGGGGAGCTGTTTTTT
TRBJ1-3 | NA | TRBV28 | NA | CASSLSLIGNTIYF | TGTGCCAGCAGTTTATCACTGATTGGAAACACCATATATTTT
TRBJ1-1 | NA | TRBV6-4 | NA | CASRGYGEAFF | TGTGCCAGCCGGGGTTACGGTGAAGCTTTCTTT
TRBJ1-2 | once | TRBV19 | TRBD1 | CASLDRVDYGYTF | TGTGCCAGTTTGGACAGGGTCGACTATGGCTACACCTTC
TRBJ1-5 | NA | TRBV28 | TRBD1 | CASSATGQGGNQPQHF | TGTGCCAGCAGCGCCACCGGACAGGGCGGCAATCAGCCCCAGCATTTT
TRBJ2-6 | NA | TRBV4-3 | TRBD2 | CASSQDSPAGGLLAGANVLTF | TGCGCCAGCAGCCAAGATTCTCCGGCGGGGGGGCTTCTGGCTGGGGCCAACGTCCTGACTTTC
TRBJ1-4 | NA | TRBV5-5 | NA | CASSLISTNEKLFF | TGTGCCAGCAGCTTAATTAGCACTAATGAAAAACTGTTTTTT
TRBJ1-6 | NA | TRBV5-4 | NA | CASSLEGRPLHF | TGTGCCAGCAGCTTAGAGGGTAGACCCCTCCACTTT
TRBJ2-7 | NA | TRBV5-6 | NA | CASSGGRRWLYEQYF | TGTGCCAGCAGCGGAGGACGGAGGTGGCTGTACGAGCAGTACTTC
TRBJ2-5 | few | TRBV3-1/TRBV3-2 | TRBD2 | CASQKGLAVETGETQYF | TGTGCCAGCCAAAAGGGACTAGCGGTTGAAACGGGGGAGACCCAGTACTTC
TRBJ2-3 | few | TRBV2 | NA | CASQTRRSTDTQYF | TGTGCCAGCCAGACTAGGCGGTCCACAGATACGCAGTATTTT
TRBJ2-1 | few | TRBV11-3 | TRBD2 | CASSRGVANEQFF | TGTGCCAGCAGTCGGGGGGTGGCCAATGAGCAGTTCTTC
TRBJ1-2 | NA | TRBV25-1 | NA | CASRFRESYGYTF | TGTGCCAGCAGGTTCCGGGAGTCCTATGGCTACACCTTC
TRBJ2-3 | NA | TRBV12-5 | TRBD1 | CASGFHTGGPDTQYF | TGTGCTAGTGGTTTTCACACAGGGGGCCCAGATACGCAGTATTTT
TRBJ2-7 | NA | TRBV7-9 | TRBD1 | CASSYDRGTYEQYF | TGTGCCAGCAGCTACGACAGGGGGACTTACGAGCAGTACTTC
TRBJ2-4 | NA | TRBV3-1/TRBV3-2 | TRBD2 | CASSRRGFGGLAKNIQYF | TGTGCCAGCAGCCGAAGGGGCTTCGGGGGGTTAGCCAAAAACATTCAGTACTTC
TRBJ2-2 | NA | TRBV7-3 | TRBD1 | CASSLPGDRGNTGELFF | TGTGCCAGCAGCTTACCAGGGGACAGGGGGAACACCGGGGAGCTGTTTTTT